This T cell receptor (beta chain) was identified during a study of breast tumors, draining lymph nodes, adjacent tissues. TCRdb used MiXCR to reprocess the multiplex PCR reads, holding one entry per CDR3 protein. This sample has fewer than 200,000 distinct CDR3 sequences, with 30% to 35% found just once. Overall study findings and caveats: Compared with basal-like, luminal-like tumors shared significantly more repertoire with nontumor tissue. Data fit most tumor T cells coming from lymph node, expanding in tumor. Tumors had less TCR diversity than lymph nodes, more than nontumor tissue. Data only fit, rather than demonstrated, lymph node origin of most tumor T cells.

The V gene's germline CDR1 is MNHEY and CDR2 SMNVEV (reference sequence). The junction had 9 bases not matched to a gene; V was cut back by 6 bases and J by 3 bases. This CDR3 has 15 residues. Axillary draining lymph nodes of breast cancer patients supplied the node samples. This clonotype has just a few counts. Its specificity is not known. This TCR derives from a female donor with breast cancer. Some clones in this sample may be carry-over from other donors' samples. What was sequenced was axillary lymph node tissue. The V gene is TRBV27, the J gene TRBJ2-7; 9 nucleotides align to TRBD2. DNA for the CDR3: TGTGCCAGCAGGGGGATGGGGACTAGCAGCTACGAGCAGTACTTC. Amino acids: CASRGMGTSSYEQYF.